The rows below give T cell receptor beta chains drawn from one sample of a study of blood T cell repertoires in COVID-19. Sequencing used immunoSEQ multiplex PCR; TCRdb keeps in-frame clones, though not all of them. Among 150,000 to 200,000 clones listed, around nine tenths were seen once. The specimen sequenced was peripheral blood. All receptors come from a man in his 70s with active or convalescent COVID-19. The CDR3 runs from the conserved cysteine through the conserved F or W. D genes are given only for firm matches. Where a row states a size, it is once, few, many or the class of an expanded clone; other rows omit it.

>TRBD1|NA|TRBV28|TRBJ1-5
CASRTEDRAGNQPQHF
TGTGCCAGCAGAACGGAGGACAGGGCTGGCAATCAGCCCCAGCATTTT
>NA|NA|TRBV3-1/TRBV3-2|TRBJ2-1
CASSQDVNTNEQFF
TGTGCCAGCAGCCAAGATGTAAACACCAATGAGCAGTTCTTC
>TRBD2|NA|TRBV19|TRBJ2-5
CASRRGGGKRETQYF
TGTGCCAGTAGGCGCGGGGGGGGGAAACGGGAGACCCAGTACTTC
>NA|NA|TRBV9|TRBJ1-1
CASSAGLRGDEAFF
TGTGCCAGCAGCGCGGGACTCCGGGGGGATGAAGCTTTCTTT
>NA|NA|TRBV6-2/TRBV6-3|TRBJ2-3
CASSYSREFDTQYF
TGTGCCAGCAGTTACTCTCGGGAGTTTGATACGCAGTATTTT
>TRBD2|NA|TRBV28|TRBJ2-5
CASRAGTSGFQETQYF
TGTGCCAGCAGAGCCGGGACTAGCGGCTTCCAAGAGACCCAGTACTTC
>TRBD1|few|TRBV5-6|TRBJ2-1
CASSPGSYRGEQFF
TGTGCCAGCAGCCCCGGGTCTTACAGGGGGGAGCAGTTCTTC
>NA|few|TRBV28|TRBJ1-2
CASSTGQVGGYTF
TGTGCCAGCAGTACAGGGCAGGTCGGAGGCTACACCTTC
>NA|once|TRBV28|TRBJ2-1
CASTGGLSEQFF
TGTGCCAGCACCGGGGGGCTAAGTGAGCAGTTCTTC
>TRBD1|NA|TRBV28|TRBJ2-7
CASKGTGTYEQYF
TGTGCCAGCAAAGGGACAGGGACCTACGAGCAGTACTTC
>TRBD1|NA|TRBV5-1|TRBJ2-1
CASSSPTGTGRLAVSYNEQFF
TGCGCCAGCAGCTCGCCCACCGGGACAGGGCGACTAGCAGTATCCTACAATGAGCAGTTCTTC
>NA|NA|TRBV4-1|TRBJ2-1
CASSQHRYNEQFF
TGCGCCAGCAGCCAACACAGGTACAATGAGCAGTTCTTC
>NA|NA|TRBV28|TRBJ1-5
CASSFSARRTNQPQHF
TGTGCCAGCAGTTTCTCCGCCCGACGGACTAATCAGCCCCAGCATTTT
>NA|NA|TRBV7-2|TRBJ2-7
CASSLAGGAIDEQYF
TGTGCCAGCAGCTTAGCGGGGGGGGCGATCGACGAGCAGTACTTC
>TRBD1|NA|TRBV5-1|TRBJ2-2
CASSTGQTNTGELFF
TGCGCCAGCAGCACGGGACAGACGAACACCGGGGAGCTGTTTTTT
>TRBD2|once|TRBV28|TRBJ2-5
CASSLGGRVQETQYF
TGTGCCAGCAGTTTGGGCGGGAGGGTTCAAGAGACCCAGTACTTC
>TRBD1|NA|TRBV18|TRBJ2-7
CASSLGQGSLYEQYF
TGTGCCAGCTCACTGGGACAGGGGTCTTTGTACGAGCAGTACTTC
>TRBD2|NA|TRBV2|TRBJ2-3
CASSQLSTGTSDHTQYF
TGTGCCAGCAGTCAGTTGTCCACCGGGACTAGCGATCATACGCAGTATTTT
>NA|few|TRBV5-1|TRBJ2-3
CASSEGGDTQYF
TGCGCCAGCAGCGAAGGAGGGGATACGCAGTATTTT
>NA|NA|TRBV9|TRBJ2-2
CASSSRTVTGELFF
TGTGCCAGCAGCTCCCGTACGGTCACCGGGGAGCTGTTTTTT
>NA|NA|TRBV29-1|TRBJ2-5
CSVDRARETQYF
TGCAGCGTTGACAGGGCTCGGGAGACCCAGTACTTC
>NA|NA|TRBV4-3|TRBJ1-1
CASSQELGRNTEAFF
TGCGCCAGCAGCCAAGAGTTGGGGCGAAACACTGAAGCTTTCTTT
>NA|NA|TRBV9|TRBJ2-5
CASSVGSPGATETQYF
TGTGCCAGCAGCGTAGGATCTCCTGGGGCGACTGAGACCCAGTACTTC